The sequence of this TCR beta chain was determined in a study of response to subunit inactivated influenza vaccine. Study-wide results and limits: Only a handful of new T cells, the authors suggested, are recruited with each seasonal influenza vaccination.

TCRdb ran MiXCR on the RT-PCR reads and lists one entry per CDR3 protein. Among a few hundred thousand distinct CDR3 sequences listed, around 13% were seen once. Germline assignment: CDR1 MDHEN and CDR2 SYDVKM. V was cut by 5 bases and J by 8 bases, with 13 bases left in between. The CDR3 is 13 amino acids. This clonotype was counted ten times or more. Its antigen is as yet unknown. The chain couples TRBV28 to TRBJ2-1; D is undetermined. The source is a man aged 50-60 years who received an inactivated influenza vaccine. The sequencing here drew on PBMCs from blood, taken 11 to 12 days after vaccination. The CDR3 bases are TGTGCCAGCAGTGCCCTCGGCCGGGATGAGCAGTTCTTC. This sequence encodes CASSALGRDEQFF.